This T cell receptor (beta chain) was observed in a study of T cell repertoires in cytomegalovirus infection. Across the whole study: It can be stated that public TCR beta signatures indicated CMV infection as well as a matching HLA type.

TCRdb ran MiXCR on the reads and lists one entry per CDR3 protein. The repertoire includes under 800,000 distinct CDR3 sequences, roughly a quarter of them detected once, and roughly 8% sits in the top ten. Study-level findings and limits: Across the ex vivo response, the dominant clonotypes were HLA-C-restricted CMV-specific TCR beta clonotypes.

The germline CDR1 and CDR2 sequences are MNHEY and SMNVEV (reference sequence). Trimming at V came to 5 bases and at J to 3 bases, leaving 15 bases not matched to a gene. The CDR3 consists of 17 residues. A remark on this clonotype: Antigen: not known.

This TCR came from a human donor in good health (CMV status not recorded). Some clones in this sample may be carry-over from other donors' samples. The chain links TRBV27 to TRBJ1-2; 7 bases agree with TRBD1. Sequencing was carried out using CD8+ T cells from PBMCs. The CDR3 spells CASSPLYRDSIHYGYTF. CDR3 DNA: TGTGCCAGCAGTCCACTCTACCGGGACAGTATTCACTATGGCTACACCTTC.